One sample yielded the 32 T cell receptor beta chains listed below, sequenced in a study of blood T cell repertoires in COVID-19. Libraries were prepared by immunoSEQ multiplex PCR; TCRdb keeps only in-frame clonotypes and omits some of them. The sample consists of roughly 130,000 clones, 88% of them appearing once. The sequenced sample consisted of peripheral blood. The receptors here all came from a human donor with COVID-19, enrolled during active disease. The donor label of this sample is uncertain.

This chain uses TRBV27 with TRBJ2-1; D is possibly TRBD2 (6 bases). This CDR3 has 13 amino acids. Germline CDR1 reads MNHEY; CDR2 reads SMNVEV (reference sequence). Trimming took 8 bases from V and 1 from J, leaving 9 bases between them. CDR3 residues: CASGGRSYNEQFF. The CDR3 bases are TGTGCCAGCGGGGGGAGGTCCTACAATGAGCAGTTCTTC.

The chain joins TRBV27 to TRBJ1-4; D remains ambiguous. CDR3 length equals 15 residues. V was clipped by 3 bases and J by 0 bases, with 8 bases between them. Germline lookup yields CDR1 MNHEY and CDR2 SMNVEV (reference sequence). CDR3 residues: CASSFFPATNEKLFF. The CDR3 nucleotides are TGTGCCAGCAGTTTCTTCCCTGCAACTAATGAAAAACTGTTTTTT.

The chain links TRBV10-1 to TRBJ2-3, with unresolved D. V was pared by 2 bases and J by 0 bases, with 9 bases between. CDR1 and CDR2 from the germline V gene are WNHNN and SYGVQD (reference sequence). This CDR3 has 15 residues. The CDR3 loop reads CASSEVTASTDTQYF. The DNA for the CDR3 is TGCGCCAGCAGTGAGGTCACAGCTAGCACAGATACGCAGTATTTT.

The CDR3, as DNA: TGTGCCAGCAGCTTAACGGGACAGCTGAACTCTGGGGCCAACGTCCTGACTTTC. This gives the protein CASSLTGQLNSGANVLTF. The rearrangement links TRBV11-2 to TRBJ2-6, with 7 positions matching TRBD1. Germline CDR1 is SGHAT and CDR2 is FQNNGV. The CDR3 runs 18 residues. V trimming: 2 bases; J trimming: 0 bases; junction bases outside the gene matches: 7.

The genes are TRBV29-1 and TRBJ1-1; D unresolved. There are 14 residues in the CDR3. Trimming took 7 bases from V and 5 from J, leaving 20 bases between them. Germline-derived CDR1 and CDR2 are SQVTM and ANQGSEA. The CDR3 coding sequence is TGCAGCGCCGTGCGCGGAACCCGAGAGACTGAAGCTTTCTTT. It yields the protein CSAVRGTRETEAFF.

The gene calls are TRBV9 and TRBJ2-7; tentative D call: TRBD2 (6 bases). The germline V gene encodes CDR1 SGDLS and CDR2 YYNGEE. Deletions cut 0 bases from V and 5 bases from J, with 12 bases between. This CDR3 is 14 amino acids long. The CDR3 loop is CASSVGGRENEQYF. The DNA of the CDR3 is TGTGCCAGCAGCGTAGGAGGGCGGGAAAACGAGCAGTACTTC.

This clone appeared a single time. This chain uses TRBV7-2 with TRBJ1-6; D unresolved. V was clipped by 1 base and J by 7 bases, with 14 bases between them. The CDR3 is 16 residues long. Germline lookup yields CDR1 SGHTA and CDR2 FQGNSA. CDR3: CASSLVRVGENSPLHF. Written as DNA, the CDR3 is TGTGCCAGCAGCTTAGTAAGGGTGGGAGAGAATTCACCCCTCCACTTT.

The rearrangement uses TRBV3-1 (or the pseudogene TRBV3-2) and TRBJ1-1; tentative D call: TRBD1 (6 bases). The CDR3 covers 12 residues. V dropped 6 bases and J dropped 3 bases, with 8 bases sitting between them. CDR1 is LGHDT and CDR2 is YNNKEL in the germline V gene (reference sequence). CDR3 nucleotide sequence: TGTGCCAGCAGTCGACAGGACACTGAAGCTTTCTTT. Encoded protein: CASSRQDTEAFF.

The J gene is TRBJ2-1, the V gene TRBV5-1, with a possible D match to TRBD1 (5 bases). In germline, CDR1 is SGHRS, CDR2 YFSETQ. The CDR3 contains 14 residues. Between the trimmed V and J ends, which lost 0 bases and 5 bases, there was a span of 9 bases. The CDR3 sequence: CASSLGETDNEQFF. DNA of the CDR3: TGCGCCAGCAGCTTGGGAGAGACAGACAATGAGCAGTTCTTC.

V is TRBV19 and J is TRBJ2-7, with D perhaps TRBD1 (6 bases). The CDR3 consists of 14 residues. Germline V gene lookup returns CDR1 LNHDA and CDR2 SQIVND (reference sequence). V dropped 3 bases and J dropped 0 bases, with 9 bases sitting between them. The CDR3 loop is CASSMQGSSYEQYF. CDR3 bases: TGTGCCAGTAGTATGCAGGGGAGCTCCTACGAGCAGTACTTC.

This clone has a single count. V and J are TRBV3-1 (or the pseudogene TRBV3-2) and TRBJ1-1; D is ambiguous. The ends were cut back, 2 bases at V and 2 bases at J, with 12 bases in the middle. The CDR3 extends over 15 amino acids. From germline, CDR1 is LGHDT and CDR2 YNNKEL (reference sequence). In nucleotides, the CDR3 is TGTGCCAGCAGCCAATCAACTGGTAGTAACACTGAAGCTTTCTTT. It is translated as CASSQSTGSNTEAFF.

The chain carries TRBV2 and TRBJ1-2; D remains unclear. Germline CDR1 is SNHLY and CDR2 is FYNNEI. CDR3 length: 14 residues. V was trimmed by 7 bases and J by 2 bases, leaving 14 bases between them. CDR3 nucleotides: TGTGCCAGCAAACCCGTTGCAGCGAACTATGGCTACACCTTC. The encoded protein is CASKPVAANYGYTF.

The gene calls are TRBV4-1 and TRBJ1-1; D remains ambiguous. V lost 1 base, J lost 0 bases, and 9 bases lay in between. Germline-derived CDR1 and CDR2 are MGHRA and YSYEKL. The CDR3 contains 15 residues. CDR3 nucleotide sequence: TGCGCCAGCAGCCAAGGACACCTCATGAACACTGAAGCTTTCTTT. Residues: CASSQGHLMNTEAFF.

The J gene is TRBJ1-3, the V gene TRBV13; the D is unclear. The CDR3 sequence is 13 residues long. The V and J ends lost 3 bases and 7 bases respectively, with 10 bases between them. Germline V lookup: CDR1 PRHDT, CDR2 FYEKMQ (reference sequence). Here the CDR3 reads CASSFRGGNTIYF. Here the CDR3 DNA reads TGTGCCAGCAGCTTCCGGGGTGGCAACACCATATATTTT.

The rearrangement uses TRBV6-6 and TRBJ1-1; D not certain. The CDR3 consists of 14 residues. Trimming took off 0 bases at V and 6 bases at J, with 11 bases between the two ends. Germline V gene lookup returns CDR1 MNHNY and CDR2 SVGAGI (reference sequence). The CDR3 reads CASSYSPEGAEAFF. The CDR3 DNA follows: TGTGCCAGCAGTTACTCCCCAGAGGGCGCTGAAGCTTTCTTT.

This clone has a single count. This chain connects TRBV7-8 to TRBJ2-7; TRBD1 agrees at 9 bases. V trimming: 5 bases; J trimming: 4 bases; junction bases outside the gene matches: 6. There are 14 residues in the CDR3. Germline values: CDR1 SGHVS, CDR2 FQNEAQ. The CDR3 DNA reads TGTGCCAGCAGCCTCCGGGACAGGGTTTACGAGCAGTACTTC. Its protein product is CASSLRDRVYEQYF.

The chain uses TRBV6-5 and TRBJ2-3; TRBD1 might be the D (5 bases). The CDR3 runs to 15 residues. Germline loops: CDR1 MNHEY, CDR2 SVGAGI. The V end was cut by 0 bases, the J end by 6 bases, with 13 bases between. CDR3 region: CASSYSPYRMDTQYF. CDR3 DNA: TGTGCCAGCAGTTACTCCCCGTACAGGATGGATACGCAGTATTTT.

The chain employs TRBV19 and TRBJ1-5; 8 bases are shared with TRBD1. The trim removed 4 bases at V and 0 bases at J, leaving 8 bases unmatched. Germline values: CDR1 LNHDA, CDR2 SQIVND (reference sequence). There are 17 residues in the CDR3. The CDR3, as DNA: TGTGCCAGTAGTAGCTCAACCGACAGGGGTAGCAATCAGCCCCAGCATTTT. It yields the protein CASSSSTDRGSNQPQHF.

The J gene is TRBJ1-1, the V gene TRBV28; 9 nucleotides align to TRBD1. V lost 5 bases to trimming and J lost 4 bases; unmatched junction nucleotides: 17. The germline CDR1 and CDR2 sequences are MDHEN and SYDVKM. This CDR3 is built from 18 residues. The CDR3, as DNA: TGTGCCAGCAGTGTAGGGGGTAGGGGACAGGGTTCACGCACTGAAGCTTTCTTT. This gives the protein CASSVGGRGQGSRTEAFF.

In DNA form, the CDR3 reads TGTGCCAGCAGCCAAGAATTCCCCGGCAGGGAGGGACCCTCTGGAAACACCATATATTTT. It specifies CASSQEFPGREGPSGNTIYF. The gene calls are TRBV3-1 (or the pseudogene TRBV3-2) and TRBJ1-3, with D maybe TRBD1 (5 bases). This CDR3 is built from 20 residues. Trimming removed 0 bases at V and 0 bases at J, with 21 bases between. Germline V gene sequence: CDR1 LGHDT, CDR2 YNNKEL (reference sequence).

The rearrangement links TRBV27 to TRBJ1-1; perhaps TRBD1 as D (6 bases). The CDR3 sequence is 17 residues long. V lost 5 bases and J 0 bases, leaving 19 bases between the germline ends. Germline CDR1 reads MNHEY; CDR2 reads SMNVEV (reference sequence). CDR3 residues: CASSAVSPQGMNTEAFF. The CDR3 bases are TGTGCCAGCAGTGCCGTTTCCCCACAGGGAATGAACACTGAAGCTTTCTTT.

V and J are TRBV6-4 and TRBJ2-1, with a tentative D call TRBD2 (6 bases). V lost 5 bases, J lost 0 bases, and 11 bases lay in between. The CDR3 runs 15 residues. CDR1 MRHNA and CDR2 SNTAGT come from the germline V gene. The CDR3 nucleotides read TGTGCCAGCAGTATAGACGGGAGCTCCTACAATGAGCAGTTCTTC. Protein sequence: CASSIDGSSYNEQFF.

The rearrangement uses TRBV10-1 and TRBJ1-4; 7 bases are shared with TRBD1. The CDR3 has 12 amino acids. Trimming removed 6 bases from V and 7 bases from J; junction bases left unmatched: 2. Germline V lookup: CDR1 WNHNN, CDR2 SYGVQD (reference sequence). The DNA of the CDR3 is TGCGCCAGCAGCCGGGACAGTGAAAAACTGTTTTTT. It encodes CASSRDSEKLFF.

V is TRBV3-1 (or the pseudogene TRBV3-2) and J is TRBJ2-6; D gene ambiguous. The CDR3 has 14 amino acids. Deletions cut 8 bases from V and 3 bases from J, with 11 bases between. CDR1 and CDR2 from the germline V gene are LGHDT and YNNKEL (reference sequence). CDR3 in amino acids: CASRPPGGANVLTF. The CDR3 bases are TGTGCCAGCCGCCCGCCGGGTGGGGCCAACGTCCTGACTTTC.

This clone has just one count. The chain has TRBV4-1 and TRBJ2-5, with 9 nucleotides matching TRBD1. Germline V CDR1 and CDR2: MGHRA, YSYEKL. The V gene end was trimmed by 2 bases and the J gene end by 2 bases; junction bases not matched to a gene: 6. This CDR3 spans 16 amino acids. In DNA form, the CDR3 reads TGCGCCAGCAGCCAAACCGGGACAGGGAATCAAGAGACCCAGTACTTC. Residues: CASSQTGTGNQETQYF.

V gene TRBV18 combines with J gene TRBJ1-1; weak D call: TRBD1 (6 bases). Trimming took off 4 bases at V and 7 bases at J, with 13 bases between the two ends. CDR1 is KGHSH, CDR2 LQKENI, per germline. The CDR3 covers 13 residues. CDR3 in DNA: TGTGCCAGCTCACGGGGACATCGGATTGAAGCTTTCTTT. The encoded protein is CASSRGHRIEAFF. Full variable domain (rest looked up from reference TRBV18 and TRBJ1-1): NAGVMQNPRHLVRRRGQEARLRCSPMKGHSHVYWYRQLPEEGLKFMVYLQKENIIDESGMPKERFSAEFPKEGPSILRIQQVVRGDSAAYFCASSRGHRIEAFFGQGTRLTVV.

V usage is TRBV9 and J usage is TRBJ2-1; possibly TRBD2 for D (7 bases). V lost 2 bases and J 7 bases, leaving 16 bases between the germline ends. CDR1 and CDR2 (germline): SGDLS, YYNGEE. The CDR3 length is 15 residues. CDR3 nucleotide sequence: TGTGCCAGCAGCGTTTTAGGGGGGGAGTCTAATGAGCAGTTCTTC. It encodes CASSVLGGESNEQFF.

The CDR3 protein is CASSRWNTGELFF. In DNA, the CDR3 is TGTGCCAGCAGTCGGTGGAACACCGGGGAGCTGTTTTTT. The genes are TRBV2 and TRBJ2-2; D is unclear. The germline gives CDR1 SNHLY, CDR2 FYNNEI. With 5 bases removed from V and 1 base from J, the gap between germline ends came to 5 bases. This CDR3 is 13 amino acids long.

CDR3 protein: CASSSRQGPIYGYTF. The CDR3 DNA is TGTGCCAGCAGCAGTCGACAGGGGCCCATCTATGGCTACACCTTC. The V gene is TRBV5-4, the J gene TRBJ1-2, with 8 bases lining up with TRBD1. V dropped 4 bases and J dropped 4; count of bases not matched to a gene: 9. The CDR3 length is 15 residues. CDR1 is SGHNT and CDR2 is YYREEE in the germline V gene (reference sequence).

The chain combines TRBV9 with TRBJ2-7; 9 nucleotides line up with TRBD2. V gave up 4 bases and J gave up 0 bases; unmatched junction bases: 14. CDR1 and CDR2 (germline): SGDLS, YYNGEE. The CDR3 has 18 amino acids. CDR3 loop: CASSPQWRPSGASYEQYF. For the CDR3, the DNA is TGTGCCAGCAGCCCCCAATGGCGGCCTAGCGGGGCCTCCTACGAGCAGTACTTC.

CDR3 DNA sequence: TGTGCCAGCAGGGGGGGGAGGGCGAATGAGCAGTTCTTC. Its translation: CASRGGRANEQFF. The chain recombines TRBV25-1 with TRBJ2-1; 7 nucleotides align to TRBD2. Germline V gene sequence: CDR1 MGHDK, CDR2 SYGVNS. Unmatched junction bases numbered 6, after V lost 6 bases and J lost 7 bases. The CDR3 consists of 13 residues.

This chain uses TRBV6-4 with TRBJ1-2, with 7 bases aligning to TRBD1. V shed 2 bases and J 8 bases; nucleotides not matched to a gene: 8. The CDR3 has 14 amino acids. CDR1 is MRHNA and CDR2 is SNTAGT in the germline V gene. For the CDR3, the DNA is TGTGCCAGCAGTGACAATCAGGGGGGCGGCGGCTACACCTTC. Its protein product is CASSDNQGGGGYTF.